A single sample is the source of the 5 T cell receptor beta chains below, sequenced in a study of cytomegalovirus exposure and HLA in healthy donors. Primers included in the PCR were 60 Vbeta and 13 Jbeta primers. Sequencing used immunoSEQ multiplex PCR; TCRdb keeps in-frame clones, though not all of them. This sample has 76,000 or so clones, with approximately 80% found just once. The sample comprised PBMCs. The source of these receptors is a woman aged 40 to 49 in good health and CMV-seropositive.

This clone appeared a single time. V is TRBV10-3 and J is TRBJ2-5, with TRBD2 matching over 15 bases. Unmatched junction bases numbered 9, after V lost 6 bases and J lost 7 bases. The germline V gene has CDR1 ENHRY and CDR2 SYGVKD. CDR3 length: 16 residues. The CDR3 coding sequence is TGTGCCATCAGAGGGACTAGCGGGGGGCCTGGGGTGACCCAGTACTTC. It encodes CAIRGTSGGPGVTQYF.

The V call is TRBV4-1, the J call TRBJ1-1; weak D call: TRBD1 (6 bases). Germline values: CDR1 MGHRA, CDR2 YSYEKL. Trimming took off 4 bases at V and 8 bases at J, with 17 bases between the two ends. CDR3 size: 14 residues. CDR3 nucleotide sequence: TGCGCCAGCAGCCTGATAGGGGGAGCGCGCGAAGCTTTCTTT. Amino acid sequence: CASSLIGGAREAFF.

J is TRBJ2-1 and V is TRBV7-9, with D possibly TRBD2 on 6 matching bases. The CDR3 contains 17 residues. Germline assignment: CDR1 SEHNR and CDR2 FQNEAQ (reference sequence). Trimming took off 5 bases at V and 1 base at J, with 18 bases between the two ends. The CDR3 sequence is CASSTPLGGRSYNEQFF. DNA for the CDR3: TGTGCCAGCAGCACCCCCCTTGGAGGGAGATCCTACAATGAGCAGTTCTTC.

The chain is built from TRBV19 and TRBJ1-1; 7 nucleotides line up with TRBD1. This CDR3 region has 14 residues. The germline V gene encodes CDR1 LNHDA and CDR2 SQIVND (reference sequence). V trimming: 1 base; J trimming: 6 bases; junction bases outside the gene matches: 5. The CDR3 is CASSIGPGQPEAFF. The DNA of the CDR3 is TGTGCCAGTAGTATAGGACCGGGACAGCCTGAAGCTTTCTTT.

This clone was seen a handful of times. The chain couples TRBV18 to TRBJ2-7; the D gene is possibly TRBD1 (6 bases). Trimming stripped 0 bases from V and 3 bases from J, with 6 bases between. The germline V gene encodes CDR1 KGHSH and CDR2 LQKENI. The CDR3 runs 13 residues. The CDR3 region has the DNA TGTGCCAGCTCACCACCCAGGGGCTACGAGCAGTACTTC. Amino acid sequence: CASSPPRGYEQYF. The entire variable domain, with the rest obtained from reference TRBV18 and TRBJ2-7, is as follows: NAGVMQNPRHLVRRRGQEARLRCSPMKGHSHVYWYRQLPEEGLKFMVYLQKENIIDESGMPKERFSAEFPKEGPSILRIQQVVRGDSAAYFCASSPPRGYEQYFGPGTRLTVT.